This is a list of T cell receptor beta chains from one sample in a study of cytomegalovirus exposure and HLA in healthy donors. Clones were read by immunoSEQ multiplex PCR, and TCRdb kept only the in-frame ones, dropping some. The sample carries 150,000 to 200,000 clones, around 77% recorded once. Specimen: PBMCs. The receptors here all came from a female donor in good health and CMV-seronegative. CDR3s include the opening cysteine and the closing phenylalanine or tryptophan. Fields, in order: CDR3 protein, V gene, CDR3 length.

CAWRVLSSYNSPLHF TRBV30 15
CASSLDRLGATEAFF TRBV28 15
CASSPSWGHTAEQYF TRBV5-4 15
CASSYVLEWGGHNQPQHF TRBV27 18
CASLKGQRTNYGYTF TRBV7-2 15
CASSLNPRGTYEQYF TRBV5-5 15
CASSSGVMNTEAFF TRBV6-6 14
CASSFPKNPLTGDGYEQYF TRBV28 19
CASSSKGSNTEAFF TRBV7-3 14
CASSSGLAGGQDTQYF TRBV7-2 16
CASSPGLAEPYEQYF TRBV5-4 15
CATSRDKVASGPDTQYF TRBV15 17
CASSLETGTLQETQYF TRBV5-8 16
CASSDTKGGADYSNQPQHF TRBV6-4 19
CASSRGFSAYEQYF TRBV11-2 14
CASSLGQGADTQYF TRBV9 14
CASSLGRANYGYTF TRBV7-8 14
CASSPETGSTGELFF TRBV18 15
CASSVPGAYNEQFF TRBV9 14
CASSLAGFDGEQYF TRBV7-3 14
CASRPGTSGYEQYF TRBV7-2 14
CSVTWGHMDTGELFF TRBV29-1 15
CASSLGTSGETQYF TRBV5-6 14
CASNQGNAYSPLHF TRBV2 14
CGVRDTTEAFF TRBV28 11
CASSQDHSGTYSDTQYF TRBV4-3 17
CAISETLAGTEAFF TRBV10-3 14
CASSQDSGPSSGANVLTF TRBV4-3 18
CASSYPEGGVITSTDTQYF TRBV7-3 19
CASKLISGNTIYF TRBV28 13
CASSPNLGGTYEQYF TRBV5-1 15
CASTGGADTQYF TRBV2 12
CASSDSSEGGELFF TRBV6-4 14
CAISGTAPNTEAFF TRBV10-3 14
CASSLLPPRGQRTYEQYF TRBV7-2 18
CASSSDIPEVNTEAFF TRBV7-9 16
CASSPILAGSGEQYF TRBV14 15
CASSPDRGHTGELFF TRBV6-5 15
CASSPVSGLNTEAFF TRBV6-1 15
CASPEGTETQYF TRBV27 12
CASSGQGDEQYF TRBV5-1 12
CASSRTQTYEQYF TRBV27 13
CASSQELASETQYF TRBV4-1 14
CASSLRHSGGDNEQFF TRBV9 16
CSVALQGNEKLFF TRBV29-1 13
CASSVTGTQETQYF TRBV7-2 14
CASSASLSSYEQYF TRBV9 14
CASSTPNQPQHF TRBV28 12
CASSPTATYEQYF TRBV27 13
CASSAEQGNYGYTF TRBV5-6 14